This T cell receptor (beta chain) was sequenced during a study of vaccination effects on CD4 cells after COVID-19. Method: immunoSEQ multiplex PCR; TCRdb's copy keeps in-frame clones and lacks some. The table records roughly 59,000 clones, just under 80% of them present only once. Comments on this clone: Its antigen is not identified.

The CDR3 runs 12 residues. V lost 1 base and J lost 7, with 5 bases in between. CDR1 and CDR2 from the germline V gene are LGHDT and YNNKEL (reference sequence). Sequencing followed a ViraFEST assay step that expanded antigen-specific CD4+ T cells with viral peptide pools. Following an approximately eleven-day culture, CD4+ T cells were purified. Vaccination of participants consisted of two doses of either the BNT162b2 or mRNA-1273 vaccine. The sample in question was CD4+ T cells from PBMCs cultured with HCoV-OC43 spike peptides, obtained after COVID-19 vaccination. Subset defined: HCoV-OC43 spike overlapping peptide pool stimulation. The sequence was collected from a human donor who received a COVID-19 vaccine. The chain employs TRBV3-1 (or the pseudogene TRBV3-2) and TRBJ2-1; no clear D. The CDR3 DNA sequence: TGTGCCAGCAGCCAAGTGCCAAATGAGCAGTTCTTC. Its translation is CASSQVPNEQFF.